These 18 T cell receptor beta chains were all obtained from the same sample, sequenced in a study of cytotoxic CD8 clonotypes in ibrutinib-treated CLL. Produced via immunoSEQ multiplex PCR; TCRdb's table is partial and in-frame only. The table has tens of thousands of clones, nearly 70% seen once; the top ten hold roughly 13%. The sequences come from PBMCs, collected after 12 months of ibrutinib treatment. The source of these receptors is a human donor with chronic lymphocytic leukemia.

The chain couples TRBV6-6 to TRBJ1-1; 7 nucleotides agree with TRBD1. The CDR3 sequence is 15 residues long. V gave up 7 bases and J gave up 4 bases; unmatched junction bases: 12. Germline V gene sequence: CDR1 MNHNY, CDR2 SVGAGI (reference sequence). In DNA, the CDR3 is TGTGCCAGCAACCCACAGGGGAAGGAGGGCACTGAAGCTTTCTTT. This sequence encodes CASNPQGKEGTEAFF.

The chain recombines TRBV6-6 with TRBJ2-3; the D is unclear. Trimming left V 0 bases short and J 4 bases short, with 2 bases between. Germline V gives CDR1 MNHNY, CDR2 SVGAGI (reference sequence). The CDR3 runs 12 residues. CDR3 sequence: CASSYSPDTQYF. The CDR3 region has the DNA TGTGCCAGCAGTTACTCACCAGATACGCAGTATTTT.

This chain links TRBV5-1 with TRBJ2-3, with TRBD2 identical over 7 bases. The CDR3 is made up of 15 amino acids. Germline trimming cut 0 bases from V and 6 bases from J; bases unmatched to any gene: 7. CDR1 is SGHRS and CDR2 is YFSETQ in the germline V gene. CDR3 in DNA: TGCGCCAGCAGCTTGGGGCTAGCGGTGGGGGATACGCAGTATTTT. It is translated as CASSLGLAVGDTQYF.

The rearrangement links TRBV6-5 to TRBJ1-3; 11 nucleotides line up with TRBD1. CDR3 length equals 15 residues. J gave up 0 bases and V 5 bases, and 0 bases lay outside the gene matches. CDR1 is MNHEY and CDR2 is SVGAGI in the germline V gene. The CDR3 nucleotides read TGTGCCAGCAGTGGGACAGGGGGCTCTGGAAACACCATATATTTT. It encodes CASSGTGGSGNTIYF.

The V and J genes are TRBV19 and TRBJ2-7; TRBD1 matches at 10 bases. CDR3 size: 14 residues. V lost 9 bases, J lost 2 bases, and 7 bases stayed unmatched. Germline loops: CDR1 LNHDA, CDR2 SQIVND (reference sequence). CDR3 sequence (DNA): TGTGCCAGCCAGTCGACAGGGGGCCCCTACGAGCAGTACTTC. Translation: CASQSTGGPYEQYF.

The table lists this clone with a few counts. This chain's CDR3 is CASAPIRDTGELFF. CDR3 DNA sequence: TGTGCCAGCGCGCCTATCCGGGACACCGGGGAGCTGTTTTTT. J is TRBJ2-2 and V is TRBV27; unclear D gene. This CDR3 has 14 amino acids. Per the germline V gene, CDR1 is MNHEY and CDR2 is SMNVEV (reference sequence). The V end was cut by 8 bases, the J end by 3 bases, with 13 bases between.

The chain has TRBV5-1 and TRBJ2-7, with 8 nucleotides matching TRBD1. Trimming cost V 0 bases and J 0 bases; bases outside gene matches: 2. Germline-derived CDR1 and CDR2 are SGHRS and YFSETQ. This CDR3 contains 15 residues. CDR3 sequence: CASSLGGTGSYEQYF. The CDR3 DNA reads as TGCGCCAGCAGCTTGGGGGGGACAGGCTCCTACGAGCAGTACTTC. Full variable domain (rest looked up from reference TRBV5-1 and TRBJ2-7): KAGVTQTPRYLIKTRGQQVTLSCSPISGHRSVSWYQQTPGQGLQFLFEYFSETQRNKGNFPGRFSGRQFSNSRSEMNVSTLELGDSALYLCASSLGGTGSYEQYFGPGTRLTVT.

The chain couples TRBV19 to TRBJ2-1; D is uncertain. The CDR3 consists of 15 residues. CDR1 and CDR2 from the germline V gene are LNHDA and SQIVND (reference sequence). V was cut by 3 bases and J by 7 bases, with 16 bases left in between. CDR3 amino acids: CASSIFGQVSNEQFF. In DNA, the CDR3 is TGTGCCAGTAGTATCTTCGGCCAGGTTTCAAATGAGCAGTTCTTC.

J is TRBJ1-5 and V is TRBV29-1; 8 bases are shared with TRBD1. CDR3 length: 13 residues. From germline, CDR1 is SQVTM and CDR2 ANQGSEA. V lost 4 bases to trimming and J lost 5 bases; unmatched junction nucleotides: 4. The CDR3 here is CSVGQGIDQPQHF. CDR3 in DNA: TGCAGCGTTGGACAGGGGATAGATCAGCCCCAGCATTTT.

The V call is TRBV18, the J call TRBJ1-3; D ambiguous. Germline CDR1 and CDR2: KGHSH and LQKENI. Trimming took off 2 bases at V and 4 bases at J, with 12 bases between the two ends. The CDR3 has 15 residues. DNA for the CDR3: TGTGCCAGCTCACCAGCCCGAGCCCAAGGAAACACCATATATTTT. This sequence encodes CASSPARAQGNTIYF.

This chain links TRBV6-5 with TRBJ2-5; D uncertain. V lost 1 base and J lost 5, with 11 bases in between. The CDR3 has 14 amino acids. The germline V gene has CDR1 MNHEY and CDR2 SVGAGI. CDR3 sequence reads: CASSYYGSQETQYF. The CDR3 bases are TGTGCCAGCAGTTACTACGGGTCCCAGGAGACCCAGTACTTC.

This clone was detected only once. The J gene is TRBJ2-7, the V gene TRBV19; no reliable D call. There are 13 residues in the CDR3. Germline-derived CDR1 and CDR2 are LNHDA and SQIVND (reference sequence). Trimming stripped 9 bases from V and 0 bases from J, with 12 bases between. The CDR3 here is CASRFGSSYEQYF. CDR3 nucleotide sequence: TGTGCCAGCCGATTCGGTAGCTCCTACGAGCAGTACTTC.

The gene calls are TRBV11-2 and TRBJ2-5, with D perhaps matching TRBD1 (6 bases). V lost 5 bases to trimming and J lost 0 bases, with 7 bases between them. The germline CDR1 and CDR2 sequences are SGHAT and FQNNGV. The CDR3 contains 13 residues. The CDR3 DNA follows: TGTGCCAGCAGCCGGGACAACCAAGAGACCCAGTACTTC. It codes for CASSRDNQETQYF. The full variable domain, with the rest looked up from reference TRBV11-2 and TRBJ2-5, is EAGVAQSPRYKIIEKRQSVAFWCNPISGHATLYWYQQILGQGPKLLIQFQNNGVVDDSQLPKDRFSAERLKGVDSTLKIQPAKLEDSAVYLCASSRDNQETQYFGPGTRLLVL.

The rearrangement uses TRBV7-2 and TRBJ2-3, with D possibly being TRBD1 (6 bases). CDR3 length: 14 amino acids. Germline V gene data show CDR1 as SGHTA and CDR2 as FQGNSA. The V end was cut by 5 bases, the J end by 4 bases, with 13 bases between. The CDR3 nucleotides are TGTGCCAGCAGCCTCGGGCCAGGGGCAGATACGCAGTATTTT. Translation gives CASSLGPGADTQYF.

The chain joins TRBV18 to TRBJ2-2; 7 nucleotides agree with TRBD1. This CDR3 has 12 residues. Per germline, CDR1 KGHSH and CDR2 LQKENI. J lost 9 bases, V lost 4 bases, and 2 bases had no gene match. CDR3 protein: CASSRDSWELFF. The CDR3 nucleotides read TGTGCCAGCTCACGGGACAGCTGGGAGCTGTTTTTT.

The chain uses TRBV7-9 and TRBJ2-3; D is ambiguous. This CDR3 contains 12 residues. CDR1 is SEHNR, CDR2 FQNEAQ, per germline (reference sequence). The V end lost 5 bases, the J end lost 6 bases, and 9 bases lay between the germline ends. This chain's CDR3 is CASSMGPDTQYF. The CDR3, as DNA: TGTGCCAGCAGCATGGGCCCGGATACGCAGTATTTT.

The chain has TRBV6-1 and TRBJ2-3; 7 bases line up with TRBD1. Germline-derived CDR1 and CDR2 are MNHNS and SASEGT. V gave up 7 bases and J gave up 0 bases; unmatched junction bases: 7. The CDR3 spans 15 residues. DNA for the CDR3: TGTGCCAGCATTGCTCCGGGACAGAGCACAGATACGCAGTATTTT. This sequence encodes CASIAPGQSTDTQYF.

This rearrangement joins TRBV7-9 to TRBJ2-3; 8 nucleotides align to TRBD2. The CDR3 length is 16 residues. In germline, CDR1 is SEHNR, CDR2 FQNEAQ (reference sequence). J gave up 3 bases and V 7 bases, and 12 bases lay outside the gene matches. CDR3 nucleotides: TGTGCCAGCAAGAGACTGGGAGCGGGAGATACAGATACGCAGTATTTT. It encodes CASKRLGAGDTDTQYF.